Listed below are T cell receptor beta chains from one sample, sequenced in a study of T cell changes during pregnancy in multiple sclerosis. Sequencing used immunoSEQ multiplex PCR; TCRdb keeps in-frame clones, though not all of them. This table has fewer than 80,000 clones, 80% to 95% appearing once. This material consisted of peripheral blood, taken in the third trimester of pregnancy. These receptors all stem from a female donor in good health, enrolled as a control in a pregnancy study. Each CDR3 is given with its conserved first and last residue. Each record gives: clone size, V gene, J gene, D gene, CDR3 DNA, CDR3 protein. The D gene is left open where the match is weak. Where a row states a size, it is once, few, many or the class of an expanded clone; other rows omit it.

abundance: NA; v_gene: TRBV5-4; j_gene: TRBJ2-3; d_gene: NA; CDR3nt: TGTGCCAGCAGTTCCTCGCGAGGAGGCACAGATACGCAGTATTTT; CDR3aa: CASSSSRGGTDTQYF
abundance: NA; v_gene: TRBV5-8; j_gene: TRBJ2-3; d_gene: TRBD2; CDR3nt: TGTGCCAGCAGCCACCATTATCGGACTAGAGCGGGAGATACGCAGTATTTT; CDR3aa: CASSHHYRTRAGDTQYF
abundance: NA; v_gene: TRBV30; j_gene: TRBJ2-1; d_gene: NA; CDR3nt: TGTGCCTGGAGTGAGGACAGTTATTACAATGAGCAGTTCTTC; CDR3aa: CAWSEDSYYNEQFF
abundance: NA; v_gene: TRBV6-5; j_gene: TRBJ2-3; d_gene: NA; CDR3nt: TGTGCCAGCAGACCCGGGACTTCAGATACGCAGTATTTT; CDR3aa: CASRPGTSDTQYF
abundance: NA; v_gene: TRBV15; j_gene: TRBJ1-2; d_gene: NA; CDR3nt: TGTGCCACCAGCAGAGTGGGCGATGGCTACACCTTC; CDR3aa: CATSRVGDGYTF
abundance: once; v_gene: TRBV2; j_gene: TRBJ1-1; d_gene: NA; CDR3nt: TGTGCCTTAACAGAGTCCCAAACTGAAGCTTTCTTT; CDR3aa: CALTESQTEAFF
abundance: NA; v_gene: TRBV18; j_gene: TRBJ2-3; d_gene: TRBD2; CDR3nt: TGTGCCAGCTCACCGACTCTAGCGGGAGAGAATTCAGATACGCAGTATTTT; CDR3aa: CASSPTLAGENSDTQYF
abundance: few; v_gene: TRBV7-9; j_gene: TRBJ1-2; d_gene: NA; CDR3nt: TGTGCCAGCAGCGCACGAAGGGGATATGGCTACACCTTC; CDR3aa: CASSARRGYGYTF
abundance: NA; v_gene: TRBV28; j_gene: TRBJ1-1; d_gene: TRBD1; CDR3nt: TGTGCCAGCAGGGCCCCCCGACAGGGGAAGAACACTGAAGCTTTCTTT; CDR3aa: CASRAPRQGKNTEAFF
abundance: NA; v_gene: TRBV29-1; j_gene: TRBJ1-4; d_gene: TRBD1; CDR3nt: TGCAGCGTTGAACTAGGGCAGGGGGCCTTTAATGAAAAACTGTTTTTT; CDR3aa: CSVELGQGAFNEKLFF
abundance: NA; v_gene: TRBV13; j_gene: TRBJ2-3; d_gene: TRBD2; CDR3nt: TGTGCCAGCAGCTCTCAATGGGGGACTACCGAACCTACAGATACGCAGTATTTT; CDR3aa: CASSSQWGTTEPTDTQYF
abundance: once; v_gene: TRBV6-6; j_gene: TRBJ1-4; d_gene: TRBD1; CDR3nt: TGTGCCAGCAGTTGGCTACAGGGGGCTGGGGAAAAACTGTTTTTT; CDR3aa: CASSWLQGAGEKLFF
abundance: NA; v_gene: TRBV2; j_gene: TRBJ2-1; d_gene: TRBD2; CDR3nt: TGTGCCAGCAGTGACTCCGGGGAGGGGTACAATGAGCAGTTCTTC; CDR3aa: CASSDSGEGYNEQFF
abundance: NA; v_gene: TRBV7-9; j_gene: TRBJ2-5; d_gene: NA; CDR3nt: TGTGCCAGCAGCTTCGGGCTAGCGATTCAAGAGACCCAGTACTTC; CDR3aa: CASSFGLAIQETQYF
abundance: NA; v_gene: TRBV18; j_gene: TRBJ2-7; d_gene: TRBD2; CDR3nt: TGTGCCAGCTCACCACTTACTAGCGGGACCTACGAGCAGTACTTC; CDR3aa: CASSPLTSGTYEQYF
abundance: NA; v_gene: TRBV4-2; j_gene: TRBJ2-1; d_gene: TRBD2; CDR3nt: TGTGCCAGCAGCCAAGATTTGGGTAGCGGGGGCGTAGGGGGGCAGTTCTTC; CDR3aa: CASSQDLGSGGVGGQFF
abundance: NA; v_gene: TRBV30; j_gene: TRBJ1-5; d_gene: TRBD1; CDR3nt: TGTGCCTGGAGCACTACAGGGGCCCCCAATCAGCCCCAGCATTTT; CDR3aa: CAWSTTGAPNQPQHF
abundance: NA; v_gene: TRBV2; j_gene: TRBJ1-3; d_gene: NA; CDR3nt: TGTGCCAGCAGTGTTACAACAGAAGGAAACACCATATATTTT; CDR3aa: CASSVTTEGNTIYF
abundance: NA; v_gene: TRBV25-1; j_gene: TRBJ1-2; d_gene: TRBD1; CDR3nt: TGTGCCAGCAGTGCCCAGGTCCTACAGGGGAACTATGGCTACACCTTC; CDR3aa: CASSAQVLQGNYGYTF
abundance: NA; v_gene: TRBV5-1; j_gene: TRBJ1-2; d_gene: NA; CDR3nt: TGCGCCAGCAGCTTGAGGCGGACCACATACGAGGGTTACTATGGCTACACCTTC; CDR3aa: CASSLRRTTYEGYYGYTF
abundance: NA; v_gene: TRBV7-9; j_gene: TRBJ2-7; d_gene: NA; CDR3nt: TGTGCCAGCAGCCCCGTCGGGGACGAGCAGTACTTC; CDR3aa: CASSPVGDEQYF
abundance: NA; v_gene: TRBV6-5; j_gene: TRBJ1-1; d_gene: NA; CDR3nt: TGTGCCAGCAGTTACTCTGCGGGGGCGCGTGCTTTCTTT; CDR3aa: CASSYSAGARAFF
abundance: NA; v_gene: TRBV7-3; j_gene: TRBJ2-7; d_gene: TRBD2; CDR3nt: TGTGCCAGCAGTTTTAGCGGGGGGGTCGATGAGCAGTACTTC; CDR3aa: CASSFSGGVDEQYF
abundance: NA; v_gene: TRBV21-1; j_gene: TRBJ2-7; d_gene: NA; CDR3nt: TGTGCCAGCACCCTCAGAGGCGGGCTAGCGGCCCCAATGAGAGAGCAGTACTTC; CDR3aa: CASTLRGGLAAPMREQYF
abundance: NA; v_gene: TRBV18; j_gene: TRBJ2-1; d_gene: NA; CDR3nt: TGTGCCAGCTCCTCTCAGGGGTACAATGAGCAGTTCTTC; CDR3aa: CASSSQGYNEQFF
abundance: NA; v_gene: TRBV29-1; j_gene: TRBJ1-1; d_gene: NA; CDR3nt: TGCAGCGCACGCGGGGCCAGGGTAAGTAGTGAAGCTTTCTTT; CDR3aa: CSARGARVSSEAFF
abundance: NA; v_gene: TRBV19; j_gene: TRBJ1-1; d_gene: NA; CDR3nt: TGTGCCAGTATCAGGACAGCAAACACTGAAGCTTTCTTT; CDR3aa: CASIRTANTEAFF
abundance: NA; v_gene: TRBV5-1; j_gene: TRBJ1-4; d_gene: TRBD1; CDR3nt: TGCGCCAGCAGCTTGGCCCGACAGGGGACTAATGAAAAACTGTTTTTT; CDR3aa: CASSLARQGTNEKLFF
abundance: NA; v_gene: TRBV2; j_gene: TRBJ1-5; d_gene: NA; CDR3nt: TGTGCCAGCACCCGAGGGGGGGTCGGGAATCAGCCCCAGCATTTT; CDR3aa: CASTRGGVGNQPQHF
abundance: NA; v_gene: TRBV2; j_gene: TRBJ2-7; d_gene: NA; CDR3nt: TGTGCCAGCCGACGAGACTCCAAGTACGAGCAGTACTTC; CDR3aa: CASRRDSKYEQYF
abundance: once; v_gene: TRBV6-5; j_gene: TRBJ2-5; d_gene: TRBD2; CDR3nt: TGTGCCAGCAGTGGGGGGGAACAAGAGACCCAGTACTTC; CDR3aa: CASSGGEQETQYF
abundance: NA; v_gene: TRBV6-5; j_gene: TRBJ2-1; d_gene: TRBD2; CDR3nt: TGTGCCAGCAGTTCTAGCGGGAGCTCCTACAATGAGCAGTTCTTC; CDR3aa: CASSSSGSSYNEQFF
abundance: NA; v_gene: TRBV19; j_gene: TRBJ2-3; d_gene: TRBD2; CDR3nt: TGTGCCAGTAGACTCCATAGCGGGGGGGGAGATACGCAGTATTTT; CDR3aa: CASRLHSGGGDTQYF
abundance: once; v_gene: TRBV7-6; j_gene: TRBJ2-5; d_gene: NA; CDR3nt: TGTGCCAGCAGCGTCGGGACTCAAGAGACCCAGTACTTC; CDR3aa: CASSVGTQETQYF
abundance: NA; v_gene: TRBV2; j_gene: TRBJ2-3; d_gene: TRBD2; CDR3nt: TGTGCCAGCAGTGAAGGCACTAGCGGGACCAGGTACACAGATACGCAGTATTTT; CDR3aa: CASSEGTSGTRYTDTQYF
abundance: NA; v_gene: TRBV2; j_gene: TRBJ1-2; d_gene: TRBD1; CDR3nt: TGTGCCAGCAGTGAAGCGCCTACAGGGGGTAAGGGTGGCTACACCTTC; CDR3aa: CASSEAPTGGKGGYTF
abundance: NA; v_gene: TRBV27; j_gene: TRBJ2-5; d_gene: NA; CDR3nt: TGTGCCAGCGGCAAGCGGGCGGTACAAGAGACCCAGTACTTC; CDR3aa: CASGKRAVQETQYF
abundance: NA; v_gene: TRBV15; j_gene: TRBJ2-6; d_gene: NA; CDR3nt: TGTGCCACCAGCAGGGGACTGTCCCCTGGGGCCAACGTCCTGACTTTC; CDR3aa: CATSRGLSPGANVLTF
abundance: NA; v_gene: TRBV7-2; j_gene: TRBJ1-1; d_gene: TRBD1; CDR3nt: TGTGCCAGCAGCTTAGGGACAGGGTGGAGGGACACTGAAGCTTTCTTT; CDR3aa: CASSLGTGWRDTEAFF
abundance: NA; v_gene: TRBV5-1; j_gene: TRBJ2-2; d_gene: NA; CDR3nt: TGCGCCAGCAGCTCGGGGGGCCGGTTTTTCGGGGAGCTGTTTTTT; CDR3aa: CASSSGGRFFGELFF
abundance: NA; v_gene: TRBV5-4; j_gene: TRBJ2-7; d_gene: TRBD1; CDR3nt: TGTGCCAGCAGCTTAGGACAGGGGACAATATACGAGCAGTACTTC; CDR3aa: CASSLGQGTIYEQYF
abundance: NA; v_gene: TRBV25-1; j_gene: TRBJ2-3; d_gene: TRBD2; CDR3nt: TGTGCCAGCAAAGGACTAGCGGGTAAAACAACTAGCACAGATACGCAGTATTTT; CDR3aa: CASKGLAGKTTSTDTQYF
abundance: NA; v_gene: TRBV7-9; j_gene: TRBJ2-3; d_gene: TRBD2; CDR3nt: TGTGCCAGCAGCTTTTTAGCGGGGGGGACAGATACGCAGTATTTT; CDR3aa: CASSFLAGGTDTQYF
abundance: NA; v_gene: TRBV6-5; j_gene: TRBJ2-7; d_gene: NA; CDR3nt: TGTGCCAGCAGTTACGAGGCACTGCCCTACGAGCAGTACTTC; CDR3aa: CASSYEALPYEQYF
abundance: NA; v_gene: TRBV6-1; j_gene: TRBJ2-1; d_gene: TRBD2; CDR3nt: TGTGCCAGCAGTGAATTCATGGTAGGGCTAGCGGGGGGGATACGCTGGTCTTTCTTC; CDR3aa: CASSEFMVGLAGGIRWSFF
abundance: NA; v_gene: TRBV7-3; j_gene: TRBJ2-1; d_gene: NA; CDR3nt: TGTGCCAGCAGCCCCCAGGGTCCGAATGAGCAGTTCTTC; CDR3aa: CASSPQGPNEQFF
abundance: NA; v_gene: TRBV7-7; j_gene: TRBJ2-1; d_gene: NA; CDR3nt: TGTGCTAGCAGCTCAGTGGGCCTAAGTGAGCAGTTCTTC; CDR3aa: CASSSVGLSEQFF
abundance: NA; v_gene: TRBV5-5; j_gene: TRBJ2-7; d_gene: NA; CDR3nt: TGTGCCAGCAGCTTGGAACAGGTGGTCTACGAGCAGTACTTC; CDR3aa: CASSLEQVVYEQYF
abundance: NA; v_gene: TRBV6-5; j_gene: TRBJ2-5; d_gene: NA; CDR3nt: TGTGCCAGCAGTCCTTACTACAGGGACGTGGAGACCCAGTACTTC; CDR3aa: CASSPYYRDVETQYF
abundance: NA; v_gene: TRBV9; j_gene: TRBJ2-1; d_gene: NA; CDR3nt: TGTGCCAGCAATAACTCACCCTACAATGAGCAGTTCTTC; CDR3aa: CASNNSPYNEQFF
abundance: NA; v_gene: TRBV5-5; j_gene: TRBJ2-7; d_gene: TRBD2; CDR3nt: TGTGCCAGCAGCTTGATCGTTACGGGAGGGCCGATGTACGAGCAGTACTTC; CDR3aa: CASSLIVTGGPMYEQYF
abundance: once; v_gene: TRBV29-1; j_gene: TRBJ2-1; d_gene: TRBD2; CDR3nt: TGCAGCGTTGTTGGCGGGAGGGAAGATGAGCAGTTCTTC; CDR3aa: CSVVGGREDEQFF
abundance: NA; v_gene: TRBV18; j_gene: TRBJ1-5; d_gene: NA; CDR3nt: TGTGCCAGCTCACCAGGAGGGATCCCGACACGTCCCCAGCATTTT; CDR3aa: CASSPGGIPTRPQHF